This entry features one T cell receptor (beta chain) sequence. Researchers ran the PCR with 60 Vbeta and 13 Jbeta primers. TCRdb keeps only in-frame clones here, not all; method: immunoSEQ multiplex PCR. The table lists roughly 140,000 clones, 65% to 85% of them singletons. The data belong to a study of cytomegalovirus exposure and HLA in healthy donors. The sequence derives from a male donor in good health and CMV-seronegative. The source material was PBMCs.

CDR3 in amino acids: CASRVPSSYEQYF. CDR3 DNA: TGCGCCAGCAGGGTTCCCAGCTCCTACGAGCAGTACTTC. The chain uses TRBV5-1 and TRBJ2-7; D is ambiguous. Germline V gene lookup returns CDR1 SGHRS and CDR2 YFSETQ. Deletions cut 5 bases from V and 0 bases from J, with 9 bases between. There are 13 residues in the CDR3. The entire variable domain, with the rest obtained from reference TRBV5-1 and TRBJ2-7, is as follows: KAGVTQTPRYLIKTRGQQVTLSCSPISGHRSVSWYQQTPGQGLQFLFEYFSETQRNKGNFPGRFSGRQFSNSRSEMNVSTLELGDSALYLCASRVPSSYEQYFGPGTRLTVT.